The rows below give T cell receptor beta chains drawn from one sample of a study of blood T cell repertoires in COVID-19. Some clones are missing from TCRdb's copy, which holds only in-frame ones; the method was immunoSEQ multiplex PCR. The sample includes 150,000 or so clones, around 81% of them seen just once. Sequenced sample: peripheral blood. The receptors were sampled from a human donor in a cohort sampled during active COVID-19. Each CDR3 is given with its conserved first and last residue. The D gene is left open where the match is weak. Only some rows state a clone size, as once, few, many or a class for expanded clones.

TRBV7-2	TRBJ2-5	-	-	TGTGCCAGCAGCTTAGCTCTGGGGGGAGAGACCCAGTACTTC	CASSLALGGETQYF
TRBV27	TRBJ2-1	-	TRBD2	TGTGCCAGCAGCTATAAGACGACTAGCGGTTCCAATGAGCAGTTCTTC	CASSYKTTSGSNEQFF
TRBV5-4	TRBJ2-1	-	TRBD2	TGTGCCAGCAGCCCCTCATGGGTGGGGGGGTACAATGAGCAGTTCTTC	CASSPSWVGGYNEQFF
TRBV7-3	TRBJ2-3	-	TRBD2	TGTGCCAGCAGCTTTGCCGGGACTAGCGGCACAGATACGCAGTATTTT	CASSFAGTSGTDTQYF
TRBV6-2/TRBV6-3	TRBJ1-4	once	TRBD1	TGTGCCAGCAGCTCAACCGAACCGGGACAGGGGTTTTTT	CASSSTEPGQGFF
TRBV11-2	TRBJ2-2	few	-	TGTGCCAGCAGCTCCCAGTGGACACAAGGGCCCGGGGAGCTGTTTTTT	CASSSQWTQGPGELFF
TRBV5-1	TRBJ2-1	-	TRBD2	TGCGCCAGCAGCCGGGATGGGACTAGCGGGAGTCCTACTCGTAATGAGCAGTTCTTC	CASSRDGTSGSPTRNEQFF
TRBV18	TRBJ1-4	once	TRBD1	TGTGCCAGCTCACCAAGGGACAGAGATGCAACTAATGAAAAACTGTTTTTT	CASSPRDRDATNEKLFF
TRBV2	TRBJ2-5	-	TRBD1	TGTGCCAGCACCCAAGACAGGGGGCGAGAGACCCAGTACTTC	CASTQDRGRETQYF
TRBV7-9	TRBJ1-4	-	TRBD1	TGTGCCAGCAGCTTTGGGACAGGCCTTGAAAAACTGTTTTTT	CASSFGTGLEKLFF
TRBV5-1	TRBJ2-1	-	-	TGCGCCAGCAGCGCCCTGACTCTCGGGAACTACAATGAGCAGTTCTTC	CASSALTLGNYNEQFF
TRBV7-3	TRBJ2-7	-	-	TGTGCCAGCAGCTTAAACTTTATCACAGGATCCTACGAGCAGTACTTC	CASSLNFITGSYEQYF
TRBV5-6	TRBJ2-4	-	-	TGTGCCAGCAGTCTGGGGGCGGCCAAAAACATTCAGTACTTC	CASSLGAAKNIQYF
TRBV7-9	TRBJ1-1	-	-	TGTGCCAGCAGCCGGATGGGGGGATCAGAAGCTTTCTTT	CASSRMGGSEAFF
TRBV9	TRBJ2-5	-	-	TGTGCCAGCAGCGTAGACGGACTCACCCAAGAGACCCAGTACTTC	CASSVDGLTQETQYF
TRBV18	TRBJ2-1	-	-	TGTGCCAGCTCACCACCGCAAGCAGGGCTCTACAATGAGCAGTTCTTC	CASSPPQAGLYNEQFF
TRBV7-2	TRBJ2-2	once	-	TGTGCCAGCAGCTTAGTTATTATAGCTGGCGGGGAGCTGTTTTTT	CASSLVIIAGGELFF
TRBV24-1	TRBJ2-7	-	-	TGTGCCACCATTCTCGAGGCGGGGGAGCAGTACTTC	CATILEAGEQYF
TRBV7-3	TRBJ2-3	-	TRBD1	TGTGCCAGCACCCAGGCCGGGGCAGGGGGTACGCAGTATTTT	CASTQAGAGGTQYF
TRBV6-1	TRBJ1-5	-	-	TGTGCCAGCAGTGACCCTGGCTCCCCCTATCAGCCCCAGCATTTT	CASSDPGSPYQPQHF
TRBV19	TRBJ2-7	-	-	TGTGCCAGTAGTATAGTACGGGGGAGCGAGCAGTACTTC	CASSIVRGSEQYF
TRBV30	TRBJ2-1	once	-	TGTGCCTGGAGAAGGGCAGGGGCTAACAATGAGCAGTTCTTC	CAWRRAGANNEQFF
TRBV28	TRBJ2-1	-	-	TGTGCCAGCTTCACAGGGTTAAGTAATGAGCAGTTCTTC	CASFTGLSNEQFF
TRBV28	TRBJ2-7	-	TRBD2	TGTGCCAGCAGTTTATCTAGCGGAGCGTACGAGCAGTACTTC	CASSLSSGAYEQYF
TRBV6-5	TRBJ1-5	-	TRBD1	TGTGCCAGCAGTTACGACAGGGTCAATCAGCCCCAGCATTTT	CASSYDRVNQPQHF
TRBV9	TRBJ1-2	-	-	TGTGCCAGCAGCGCCGGACAGTTTAAGTCTTCGGGCTACACCTTC	CASSAGQFKSSGYTF